This paragraph covers one TCR beta chain sequence. Antigen unknown. The sample originates from a study of T cell responses to AZD1222 COVID-19 vaccine. Points from the study as a whole: The study identified only a handful of AZD1222 recipients as seropositive at baseline. Vaccine-related CD4 TCRs covered spike, predominating at 160-218 and 743-854.

V was shortened by 7 bases and J by 1 base, with 10 bases between the two germline ends. The CDR3 loop spans 13 amino acids. The data were produced by immunoSEQ multiplex PCR, yet TCRdb's version contains in-frame clones alone and is incomplete. The data show 98,000 or so clones, approximately 89% seen once. The V and J genes are TRBV12-3 or TRBV12-4 and TRBJ1-1; D not certain. This TCR came from an adult who received the MenACWY meningococcal vaccine as a control. Sequencing was performed on peripheral blood, taken 28 days after the second dose of the MenACWY control vaccine. CDR3 loop: CASTPEWNTEAFF. In DNA, the CDR3 is TGTGCCAGCACCCCCGAGTGGAACACTGAAGCTTTCTTT.